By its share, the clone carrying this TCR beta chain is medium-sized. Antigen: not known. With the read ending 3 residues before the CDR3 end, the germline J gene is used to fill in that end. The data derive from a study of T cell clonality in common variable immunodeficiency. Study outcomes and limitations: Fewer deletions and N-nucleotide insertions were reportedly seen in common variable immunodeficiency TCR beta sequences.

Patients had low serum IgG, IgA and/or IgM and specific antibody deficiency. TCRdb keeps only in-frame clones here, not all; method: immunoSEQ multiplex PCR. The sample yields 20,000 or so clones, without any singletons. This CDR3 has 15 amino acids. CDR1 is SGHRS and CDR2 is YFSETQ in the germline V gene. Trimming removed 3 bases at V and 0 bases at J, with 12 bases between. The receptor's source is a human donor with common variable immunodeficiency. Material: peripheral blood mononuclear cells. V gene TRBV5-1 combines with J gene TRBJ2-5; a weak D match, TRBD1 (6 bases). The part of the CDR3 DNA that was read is TGCGCCAGCAGCTGGGGGACACAGTACCAAGAGACC. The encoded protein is CASSWGTQYQET. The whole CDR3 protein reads CASSWGTQYQETQYF.